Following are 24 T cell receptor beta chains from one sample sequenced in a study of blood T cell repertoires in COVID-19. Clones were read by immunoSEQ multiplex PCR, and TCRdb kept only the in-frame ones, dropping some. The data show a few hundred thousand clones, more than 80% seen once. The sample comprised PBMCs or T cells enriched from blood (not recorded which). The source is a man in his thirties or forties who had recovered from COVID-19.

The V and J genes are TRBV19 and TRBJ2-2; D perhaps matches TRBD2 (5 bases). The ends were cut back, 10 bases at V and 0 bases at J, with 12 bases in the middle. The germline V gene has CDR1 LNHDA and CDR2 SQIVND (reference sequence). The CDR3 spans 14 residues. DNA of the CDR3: TGTGCCAACCTTCGGAGGTCGAACACCGGGGAGCTGTTTTTT. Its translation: CANLRRSNTGELFF.

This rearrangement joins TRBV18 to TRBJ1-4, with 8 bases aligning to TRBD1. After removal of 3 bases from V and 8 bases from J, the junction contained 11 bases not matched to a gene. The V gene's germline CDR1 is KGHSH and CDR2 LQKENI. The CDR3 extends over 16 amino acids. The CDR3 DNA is TGTGCCAGCTCACCTGCACACCGGGACAGGCTGGAAAAACTGTTTTTT. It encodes CASSPAHRDRLEKLFF.

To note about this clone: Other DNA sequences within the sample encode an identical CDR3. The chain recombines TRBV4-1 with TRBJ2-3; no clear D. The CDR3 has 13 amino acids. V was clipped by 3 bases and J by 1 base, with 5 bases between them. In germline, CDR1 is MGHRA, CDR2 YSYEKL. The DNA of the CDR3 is TGCGCCAGCAGCCACCCAGGCACAGATACGCAGTATTTT. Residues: CASSHPGTDTQYF.

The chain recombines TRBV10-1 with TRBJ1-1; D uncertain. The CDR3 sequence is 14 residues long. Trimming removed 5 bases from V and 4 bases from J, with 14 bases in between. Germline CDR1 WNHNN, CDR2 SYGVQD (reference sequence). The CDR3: CASSTLSEGTEAFF. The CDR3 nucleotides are TGCGCCAGCAGTACCCTTTCGGAGGGCACTGAAGCTTTCTTT.

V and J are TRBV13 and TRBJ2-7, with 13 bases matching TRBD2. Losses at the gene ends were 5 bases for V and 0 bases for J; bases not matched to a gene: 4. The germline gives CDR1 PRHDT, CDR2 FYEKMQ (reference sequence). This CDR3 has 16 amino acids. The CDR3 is CASSGGLAGRSYEQYF. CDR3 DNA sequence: TGTGCCAGCAGCGGGGGACTAGCGGGGCGCTCCTACGAGCAGTACTTC.

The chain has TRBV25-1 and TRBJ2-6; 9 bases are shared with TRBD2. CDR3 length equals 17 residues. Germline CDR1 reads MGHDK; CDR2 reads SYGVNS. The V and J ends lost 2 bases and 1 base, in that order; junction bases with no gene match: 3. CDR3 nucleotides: TGTGCCAGCAGTGAAGCTAGCGGGACATCTGGGGCCAACGTCCTGACTTTC. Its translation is CASSEASGTSGANVLTF.

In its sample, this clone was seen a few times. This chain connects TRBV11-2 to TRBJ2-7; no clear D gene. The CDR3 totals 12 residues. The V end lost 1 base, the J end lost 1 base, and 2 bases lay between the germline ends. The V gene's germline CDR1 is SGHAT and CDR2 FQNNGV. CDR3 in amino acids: CASSLVSYEQYF. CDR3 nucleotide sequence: TGTGCCAGCAGCTTAGTATCCTACGAGCAGTACTTC.

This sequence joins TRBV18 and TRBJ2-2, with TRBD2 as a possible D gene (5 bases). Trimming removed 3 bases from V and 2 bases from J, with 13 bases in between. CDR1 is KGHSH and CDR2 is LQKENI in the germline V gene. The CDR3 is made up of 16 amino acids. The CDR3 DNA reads TGTGCCAGCTCACCCAGAGGAGGACTTAACACCGGGGAGCTGTTTTTT. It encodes CASSPRGGLNTGELFF.

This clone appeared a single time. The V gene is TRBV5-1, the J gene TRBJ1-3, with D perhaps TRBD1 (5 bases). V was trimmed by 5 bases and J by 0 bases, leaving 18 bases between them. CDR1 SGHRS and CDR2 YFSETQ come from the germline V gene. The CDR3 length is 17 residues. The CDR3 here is CASSTGPGHLSGNTIYF. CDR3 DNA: TGCGCCAGCAGTACCGGGCCAGGGCACCTCTCTGGAAACACCATATATTTT.

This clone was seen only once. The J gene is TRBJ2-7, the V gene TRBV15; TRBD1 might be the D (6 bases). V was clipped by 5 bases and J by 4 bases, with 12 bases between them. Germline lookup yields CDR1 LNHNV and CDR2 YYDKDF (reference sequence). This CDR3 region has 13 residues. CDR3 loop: CATSGGHPYEQYF. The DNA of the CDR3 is TGTGCCACCAGCGGGGGACATCCATACGAGCAGTACTTC.

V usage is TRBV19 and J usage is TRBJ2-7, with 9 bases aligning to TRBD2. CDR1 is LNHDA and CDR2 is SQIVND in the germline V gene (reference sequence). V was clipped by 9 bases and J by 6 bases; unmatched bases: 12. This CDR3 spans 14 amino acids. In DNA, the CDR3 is TGTGCCAGCAGGAAGGTAGCGGGAGTAGGCGAGCAGTACTTC. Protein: CASRKVAGVGEQYF. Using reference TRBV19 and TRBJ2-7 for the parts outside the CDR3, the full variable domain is DGGITQSPKYLFRKEGQNVTLSCEQNLNHDAMYWYRQDPGQGLRLIYYSQIVNDFQKGDIAEGYSVSREKKESFPLTVTSAQKNPTAFYLCASRKVAGVGEQYFGPGTRLTVT.

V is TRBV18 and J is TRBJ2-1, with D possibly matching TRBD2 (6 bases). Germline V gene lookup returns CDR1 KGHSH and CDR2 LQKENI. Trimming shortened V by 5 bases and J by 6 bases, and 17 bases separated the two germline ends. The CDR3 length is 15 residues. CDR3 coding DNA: TGTGCCAGCTCATCACTAACTAGCAATGGCAATGAGCAGTTCTTC. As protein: CASSSLTSNGNEQFF.

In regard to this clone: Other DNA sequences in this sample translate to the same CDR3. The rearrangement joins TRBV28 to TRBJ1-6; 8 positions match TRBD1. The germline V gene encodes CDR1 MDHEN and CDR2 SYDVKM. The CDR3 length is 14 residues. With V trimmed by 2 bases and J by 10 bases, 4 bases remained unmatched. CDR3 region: CASSLGTGYSPLHF. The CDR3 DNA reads TGTGCCAGCAGTTTAGGGACAGGATACTCACCCCTCCACTTT.

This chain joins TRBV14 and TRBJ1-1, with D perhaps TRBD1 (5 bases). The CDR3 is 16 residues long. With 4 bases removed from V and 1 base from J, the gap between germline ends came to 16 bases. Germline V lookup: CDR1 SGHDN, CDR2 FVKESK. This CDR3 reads CASSRMPKGQNTEAFF. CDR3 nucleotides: TGTGCCAGCAGCCGAATGCCGAAGGGGCAGAACACTGAAGCTTTCTTT.

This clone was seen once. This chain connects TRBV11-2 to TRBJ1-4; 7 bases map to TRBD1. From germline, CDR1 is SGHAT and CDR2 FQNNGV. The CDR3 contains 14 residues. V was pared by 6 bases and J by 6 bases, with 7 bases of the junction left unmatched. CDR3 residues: CASRNRDSDEKLFF. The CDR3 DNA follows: TGTGCCAGCAGGAACCGGGACAGTGATGAAAAACTGTTTTTT.

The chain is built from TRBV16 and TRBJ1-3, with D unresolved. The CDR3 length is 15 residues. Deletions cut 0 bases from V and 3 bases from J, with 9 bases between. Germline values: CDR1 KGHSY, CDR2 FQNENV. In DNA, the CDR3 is TGTGCCAGCAGCCAATCAGGAGGGTTTGGAAACACCATATATTTT. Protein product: CASSQSGGFGNTIYF.

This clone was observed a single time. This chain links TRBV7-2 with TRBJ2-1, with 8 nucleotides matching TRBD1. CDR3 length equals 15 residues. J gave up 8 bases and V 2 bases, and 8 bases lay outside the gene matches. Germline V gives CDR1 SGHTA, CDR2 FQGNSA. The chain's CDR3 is CASSLSGGVFDEQFF. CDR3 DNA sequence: TGTGCCAGCAGCTTATCAGGGGGCGTTTTCGATGAGCAGTTCTTC.

The CDR3 reads CASNRQRYGYTF. CDR3 sequence (DNA): TGTGCCAGCAACCGACAGCGCTATGGCTACACCTTC. This chain uses TRBV12-3 or TRBV12-4 with TRBJ1-2; TRBD1 is a possible D gene (5 bases). The CDR3 runs to 12 residues. V was trimmed by 7 bases and J by 4 bases, leaving 10 bases between them.

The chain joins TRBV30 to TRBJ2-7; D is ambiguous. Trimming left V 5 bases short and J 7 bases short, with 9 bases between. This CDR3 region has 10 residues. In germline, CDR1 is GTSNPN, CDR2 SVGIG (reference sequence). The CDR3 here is CAWGRFEQYF. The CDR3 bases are TGTGCCTGGGGTCGTTTTGAGCAGTACTTC.

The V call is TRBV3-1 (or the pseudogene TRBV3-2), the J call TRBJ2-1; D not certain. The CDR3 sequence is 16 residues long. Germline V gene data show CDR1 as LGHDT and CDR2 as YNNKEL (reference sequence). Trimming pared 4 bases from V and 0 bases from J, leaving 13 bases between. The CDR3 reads CASSPPSAPSYNEQFF. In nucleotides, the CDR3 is TGTGCCAGCAGCCCACCATCAGCGCCCTCCTACAATGAGCAGTTCTTC.

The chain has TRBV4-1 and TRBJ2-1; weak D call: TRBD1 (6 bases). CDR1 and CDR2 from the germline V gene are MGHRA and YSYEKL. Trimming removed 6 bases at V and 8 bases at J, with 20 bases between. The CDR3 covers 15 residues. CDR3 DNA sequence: TGCGCCAGCAGTTCCTGGAACAGGGTATTCGATGAGCAGTTCTTC. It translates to CASSSWNRVFDEQFF.

In DNA form, the CDR3 reads TGTGCCAGCAGACCGGGACAGCTTAGCGCTGAAGCTTTCTTT. It yields the protein CASRPGQLSAEAFF. The chain uses TRBV28 and TRBJ1-1, with 7 bases fitting TRBD1. The CDR3 sequence is 14 residues long. Germline trimming cut 6 bases from V and 6 bases from J; bases unmatched to any gene: 10. CDR1 is MDHEN, CDR2 SYDVKM, per germline.

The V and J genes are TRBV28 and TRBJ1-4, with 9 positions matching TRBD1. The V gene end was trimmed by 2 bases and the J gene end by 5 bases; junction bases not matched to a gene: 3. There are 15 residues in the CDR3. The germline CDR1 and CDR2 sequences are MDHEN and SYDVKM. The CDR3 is CASSLPGQGNEKLFF. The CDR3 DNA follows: TGTGCCAGCAGTTTACCGGGACAGGGAAATGAAAAACTGTTTTTT.

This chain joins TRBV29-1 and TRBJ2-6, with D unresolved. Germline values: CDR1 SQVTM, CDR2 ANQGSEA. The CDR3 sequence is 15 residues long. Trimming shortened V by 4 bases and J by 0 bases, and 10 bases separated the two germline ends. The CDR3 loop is CSVVDGGSGANVLTF. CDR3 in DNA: TGCAGCGTTGTAGATGGCGGCTCTGGGGCCAACGTCCTGACTTTC.